This T cell receptor (beta chain) derives from a study of blood T cell repertoires in COVID-19. In the study overall: PBMCs, B-cell-depleted T cells, or T cells provided the cDNA or gDNA that made up the material.

Produced via immunoSEQ multiplex PCR; TCRdb's table is partial and in-frame only. The sample consists of tens of thousands of clones, just under 75% of them appearing once. This clone was detected a few times. Followed longitudinally, the Seattle patients had been enrolled during active infection. Per the germline V gene, CDR1 is SGHRS and CDR2 is YFSETQ. V was clipped by 0 bases and J by 6 bases, with 10 bases between them. This CDR3 has 15 amino acids. The chain couples TRBV5-1 to TRBJ1-6; D gene unclear. The sample taken for sequencing was peripheral blood. The clonotype originates from a man between 65 and 79 years old with COVID-19, enrolled during active disease. CDR3 loop: CASSLDSGVNSPLHF. The DNA of the CDR3 is TGCGCCAGCAGCTTGGACTCCGGGGTTAATTCACCCCTCCACTTT.